The TCR beta chain described here comes from a study of blood T cell repertoires in COVID-19. Study in general: T cells, B-cell-depleted T cells, or PBMCs provided the cDNA or gDNA that served as material.

Those who participated ranged in age from roughly 18 to 89 years and resided in roughly 26 US areas. Assignments of participants to cohorts depended upon their own reported clinical history. Per the germline V gene, CDR1 is SGHTS and CDR2 is YDEGEE. The ends were cut back, 1 base at V and 7 bases at J, with 9 bases in the middle. The CDR3 extends over 12 amino acids. Original handling: Amplification of reference gene primers was used by the study to estimate nucleated cell counts. Assay used: immunoSEQ multiplex PCR; TCRdb lists only in-frame clones, some missing. V and J calls and clone size are as listed in that table; D and trimming were resolved from the DNA. The repertoire includes under 300,000 clones, around 90% of them detected once, and nearly 6.5% sits in the top ten. This clone was counted once.

The TCR was taken from a woman in her thirties with acute COVID-19. Sequencing was done on a sample of PBMCs or T cells enriched from blood (not recorded which). The chain joins TRBV5-8 to TRBJ2-7; no clear D gene. CDR3 coding DNA: TGTGCCAGCAGCTTGAACGGTTGGGAGCAGTACTTC. This sequence encodes CASSLNGWEQYF.